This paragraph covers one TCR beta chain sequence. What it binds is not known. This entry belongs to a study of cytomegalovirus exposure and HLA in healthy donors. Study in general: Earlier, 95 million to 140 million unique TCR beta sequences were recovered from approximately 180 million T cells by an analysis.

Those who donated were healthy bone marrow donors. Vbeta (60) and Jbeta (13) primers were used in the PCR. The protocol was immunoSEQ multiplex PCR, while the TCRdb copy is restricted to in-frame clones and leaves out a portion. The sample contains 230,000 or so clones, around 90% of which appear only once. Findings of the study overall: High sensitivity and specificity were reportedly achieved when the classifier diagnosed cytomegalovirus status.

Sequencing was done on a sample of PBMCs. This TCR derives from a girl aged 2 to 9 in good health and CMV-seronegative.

The CDR3 nucleotides are TGTGCACGAACGGGCCAGGAGGGACAGCCCCAGCATTTT. Encoded protein: CARTGQEGQPQHF. The chain joins TRBV10-3 to TRBJ1-5, with D unresolved. This CDR3 is 13 amino acids long. Germline CDR1 and CDR2: ENHRY and SYGVKD.